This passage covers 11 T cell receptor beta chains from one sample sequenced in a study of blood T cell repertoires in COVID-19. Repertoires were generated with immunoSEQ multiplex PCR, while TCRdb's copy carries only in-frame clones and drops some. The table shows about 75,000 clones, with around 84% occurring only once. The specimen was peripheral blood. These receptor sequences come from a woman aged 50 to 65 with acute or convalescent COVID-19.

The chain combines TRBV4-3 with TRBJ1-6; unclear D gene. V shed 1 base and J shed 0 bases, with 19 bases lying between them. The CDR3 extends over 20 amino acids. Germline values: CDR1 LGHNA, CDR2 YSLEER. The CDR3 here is CASSQAGVSTSSSYNSPLHF. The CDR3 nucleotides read TGCGCCAGCAGCCAAGCGGGAGTATCGACCTCAAGCTCCTATAATTCACCCCTCCACTTT.

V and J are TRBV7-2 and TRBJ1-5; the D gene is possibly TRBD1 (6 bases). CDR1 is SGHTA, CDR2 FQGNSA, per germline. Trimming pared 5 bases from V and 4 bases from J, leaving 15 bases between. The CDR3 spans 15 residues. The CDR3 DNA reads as TGTGCCAGCAGCCCCGGCGGACAGCTAAATCAGCCCCAGCATTTT. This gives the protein CASSPGGQLNQPQHF.

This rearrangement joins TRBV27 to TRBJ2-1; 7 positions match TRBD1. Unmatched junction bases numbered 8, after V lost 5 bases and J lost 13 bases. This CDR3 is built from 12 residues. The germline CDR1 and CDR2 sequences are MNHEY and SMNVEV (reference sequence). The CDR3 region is CASSINRGEQFF. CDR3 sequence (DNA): TGTGCCAGCAGTATTAACAGGGGTGAACAGTTCTTC.

This chain's CDR3 is CASSRLAGESDTQYF. The CDR3 coding sequence is TGTGCCAGCAGTCGACTAGCGGGAGAGTCGGATACGCAGTATTTT. The V call is TRBV6-4, the J call TRBJ2-3; TRBD2 agrees at 12 bases. The J segment lost 6 bases and the V segment lost 5 bases, leaving 6 bases of the junction unmatched. The V gene's germline CDR1 is MRHNA and CDR2 SNTAGT. The length of the CDR3 is 15 residues.

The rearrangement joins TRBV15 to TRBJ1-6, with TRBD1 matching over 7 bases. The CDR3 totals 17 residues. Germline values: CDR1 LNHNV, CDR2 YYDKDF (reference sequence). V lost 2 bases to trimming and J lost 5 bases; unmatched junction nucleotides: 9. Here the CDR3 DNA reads TGTGCCACCAGCAGATTTGGGGGACAGCGTAATAATTCACCCCTCCACTTT. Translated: CATSRFGGQRNNSPLHF.

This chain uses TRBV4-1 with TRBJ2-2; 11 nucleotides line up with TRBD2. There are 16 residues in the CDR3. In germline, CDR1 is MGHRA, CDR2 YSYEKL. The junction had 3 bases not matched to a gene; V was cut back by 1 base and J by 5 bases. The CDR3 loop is CASSQGRTSGTGELFF. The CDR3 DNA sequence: TGCGCCAGCAGCCAAGGGAGGACTAGCGGGACCGGGGAGCTGTTTTTT.

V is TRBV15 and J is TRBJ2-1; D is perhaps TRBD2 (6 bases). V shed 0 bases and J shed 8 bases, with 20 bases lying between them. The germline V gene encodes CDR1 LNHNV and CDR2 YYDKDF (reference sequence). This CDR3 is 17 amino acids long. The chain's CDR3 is CATSRDWVSGYDDEQFF. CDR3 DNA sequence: TGTGCCACCAGCAGAGATTGGGTTAGCGGTTACGACGATGAGCAGTTCTTC.

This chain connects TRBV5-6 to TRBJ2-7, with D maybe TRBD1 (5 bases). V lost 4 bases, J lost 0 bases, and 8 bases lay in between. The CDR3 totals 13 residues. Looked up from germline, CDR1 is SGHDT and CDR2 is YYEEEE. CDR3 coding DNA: TGTGCCAGCAGCAGGACAACCTCCTACGAGCAGTACTTC. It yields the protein CASSRTTSYEQYF.

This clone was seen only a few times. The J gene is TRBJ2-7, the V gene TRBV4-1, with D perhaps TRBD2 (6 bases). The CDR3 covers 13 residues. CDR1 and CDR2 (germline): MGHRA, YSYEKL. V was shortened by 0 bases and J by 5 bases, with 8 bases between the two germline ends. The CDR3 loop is CASSQEVADEQYF. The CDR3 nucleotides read TGCGCCAGCAGCCAAGAGGTAGCGGACGAGCAGTACTTC.

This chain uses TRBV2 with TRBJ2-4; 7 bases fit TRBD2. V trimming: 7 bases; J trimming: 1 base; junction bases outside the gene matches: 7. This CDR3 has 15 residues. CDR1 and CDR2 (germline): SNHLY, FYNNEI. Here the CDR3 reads CASINTGGAKNIQYF. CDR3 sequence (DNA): TGTGCCAGCATTAACACCGGGGGGGCCAAAAACATTCAGTACTTC.

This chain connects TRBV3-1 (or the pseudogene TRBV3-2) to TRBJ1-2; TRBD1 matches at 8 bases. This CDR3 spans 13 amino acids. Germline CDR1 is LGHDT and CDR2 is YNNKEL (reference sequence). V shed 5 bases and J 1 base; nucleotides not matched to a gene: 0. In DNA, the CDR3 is TGTGCCAGCAGCACAGGGGGTAACTATGGCTACACCTTC. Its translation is CASSTGGNYGYTF.